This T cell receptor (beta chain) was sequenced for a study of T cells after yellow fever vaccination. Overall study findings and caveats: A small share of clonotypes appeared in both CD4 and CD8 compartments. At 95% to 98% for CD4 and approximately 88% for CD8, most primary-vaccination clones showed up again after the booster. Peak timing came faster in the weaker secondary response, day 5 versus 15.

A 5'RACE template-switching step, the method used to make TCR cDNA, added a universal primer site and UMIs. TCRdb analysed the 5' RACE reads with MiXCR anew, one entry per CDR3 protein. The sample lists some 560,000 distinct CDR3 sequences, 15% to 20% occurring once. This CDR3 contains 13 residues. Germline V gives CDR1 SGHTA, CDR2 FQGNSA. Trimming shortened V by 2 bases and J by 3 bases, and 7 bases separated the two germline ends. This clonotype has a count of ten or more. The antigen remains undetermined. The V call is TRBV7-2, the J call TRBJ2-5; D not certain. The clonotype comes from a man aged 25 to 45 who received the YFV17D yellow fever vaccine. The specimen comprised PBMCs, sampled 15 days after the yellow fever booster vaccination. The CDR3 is CASSLSREETQYF. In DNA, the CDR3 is TGTGCCAGCAGCTTAAGCAGAGAAGAGACCCAGTACTTC.